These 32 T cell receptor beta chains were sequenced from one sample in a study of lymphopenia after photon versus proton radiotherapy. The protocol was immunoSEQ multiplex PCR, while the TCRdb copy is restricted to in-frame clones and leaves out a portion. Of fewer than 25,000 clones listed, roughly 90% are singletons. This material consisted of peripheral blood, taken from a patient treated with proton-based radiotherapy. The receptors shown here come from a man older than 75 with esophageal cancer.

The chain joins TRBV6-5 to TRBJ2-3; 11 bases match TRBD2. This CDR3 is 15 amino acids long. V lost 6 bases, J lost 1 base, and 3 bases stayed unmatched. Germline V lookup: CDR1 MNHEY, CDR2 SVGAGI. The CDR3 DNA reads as TGTGCCAGCAGATTACTAGCGGGGGGCACAGATACGCAGTATTTT. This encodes CASRLLAGGTDTQYF.

CDR3 DNA: TGTGCCAGTAGTACCTACAGGGGGTCTAATGAAAAACTGTTTTTT. Its translation: CASSTYRGSNEKLFF. The chain joins TRBV19 to TRBJ1-4, with 8 bases aligning to TRBD1. The V gene end was trimmed by 4 bases and the J gene end by 3 bases; junction bases not matched to a gene: 4. Germline assignment: CDR1 LNHDA and CDR2 SQIVND (reference sequence). The CDR3 totals 15 residues.

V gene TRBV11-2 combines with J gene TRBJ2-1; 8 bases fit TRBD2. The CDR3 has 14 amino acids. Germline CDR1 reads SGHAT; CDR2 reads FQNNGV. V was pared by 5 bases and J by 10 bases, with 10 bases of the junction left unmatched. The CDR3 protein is CASSPGLGDPEQFF. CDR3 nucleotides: TGTGCCAGCAGCCCGGGACTAGGGGATCCCGAGCAGTTCTTC.

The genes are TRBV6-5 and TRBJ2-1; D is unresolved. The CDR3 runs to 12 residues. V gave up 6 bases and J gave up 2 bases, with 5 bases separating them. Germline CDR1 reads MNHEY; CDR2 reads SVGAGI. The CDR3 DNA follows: TGTGCCAGCAGGGGGACCTACAATGAGCAGTTCTTC. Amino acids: CASRGTYNEQFF.

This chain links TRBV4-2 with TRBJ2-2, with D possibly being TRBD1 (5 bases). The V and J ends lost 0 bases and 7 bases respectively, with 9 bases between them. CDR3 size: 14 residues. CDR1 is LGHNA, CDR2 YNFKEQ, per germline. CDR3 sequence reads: CASSQDRVLGELFF. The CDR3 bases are TGTGCCAGCAGCCAAGACAGGGTACTCGGGGAGCTGTTTTTT.

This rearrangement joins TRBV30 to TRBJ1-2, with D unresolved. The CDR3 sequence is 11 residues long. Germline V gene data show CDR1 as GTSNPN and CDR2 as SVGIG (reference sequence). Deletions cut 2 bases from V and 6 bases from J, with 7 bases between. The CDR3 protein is CAWSSYHGYTF. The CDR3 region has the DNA TGTGCCTGGAGTTCATATCATGGCTACACCTTC.

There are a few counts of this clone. The CDR3 bases are TGTGCCAGCAGCCCCGGACTAGAGCGGGAGACCCAGTACTTC. Its translation: CASSPGLERETQYF. The V gene is TRBV7-9, the J gene TRBJ2-5; the match to TRBD2 covers 7 bases. Germline loops: CDR1 SEHNR, CDR2 FQNEAQ (reference sequence). Trimming cost V 5 bases and J 5 bases; bases outside gene matches: 8. The CDR3 has 14 residues. Combining the CDR3 with reference TRBV7-9 and TRBJ2-5 gives the whole variable domain DTGVSQNPRHKITKRGQNVTFRCDPISEHNRLYWYRQTLGQGPEFLTYFQNEAQLEKSRLLSDRFSAERPKGSFSTLEIQRTEQGDSAMYLCASSPGLERETQYFGPGTRLLVL.

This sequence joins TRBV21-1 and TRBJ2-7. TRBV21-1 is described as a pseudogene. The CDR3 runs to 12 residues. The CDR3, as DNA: TGTGCCAGCAGCCCCCTCGGAAAAGGAACGTTCTTC. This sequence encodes CASSPLGKGTFF.

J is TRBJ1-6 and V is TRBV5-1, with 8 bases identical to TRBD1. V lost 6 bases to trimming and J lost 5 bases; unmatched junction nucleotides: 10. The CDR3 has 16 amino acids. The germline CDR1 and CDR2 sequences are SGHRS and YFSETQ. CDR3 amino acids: CASKWGPGQDNSPLHF. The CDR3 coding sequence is TGCGCCAGCAAGTGGGGTCCGGGACAGGATAATTCACCCCTCCACTTT.

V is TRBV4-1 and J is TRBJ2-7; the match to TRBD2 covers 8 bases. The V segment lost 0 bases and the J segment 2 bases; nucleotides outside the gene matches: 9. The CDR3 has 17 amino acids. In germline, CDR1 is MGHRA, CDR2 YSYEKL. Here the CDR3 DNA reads TGCGCCAGCAGCCAAGATCGGCCGGGACTAGTCGCCTACGAGCAGTACTTC. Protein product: CASSQDRPGLVAYEQYF.

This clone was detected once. Here the CDR3 DNA reads TGCGCCAGCAGGTCCTACGTCGGGGGGGACTACGAGCAGTACTTC. Translated, it gives CASRSYVGGDYEQYF. The chain has TRBV4-1 and TRBJ2-7; 8 bases fit TRBD2. CDR3 length: 15 residues. V lost 6 bases to trimming and J lost 3 bases; unmatched junction nucleotides: 10. CDR1 is MGHRA, CDR2 YSYEKL, per germline.

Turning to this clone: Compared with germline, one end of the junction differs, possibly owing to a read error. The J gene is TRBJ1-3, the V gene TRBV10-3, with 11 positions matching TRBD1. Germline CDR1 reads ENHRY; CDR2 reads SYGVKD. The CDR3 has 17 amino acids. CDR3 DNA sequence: TGTGCCATCAGTGAGTCAGGATTAGTGGACAGGGGGCACGGATTGCATTTT. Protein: CAISESGLVDRGHGLHF.

CDR3 loop: CASSYGTVDTGELFF. CDR3 in DNA: TGTGCCAGCAGCTACGGGACAGTGGACACCGGGGAGCTGTTTTTT. The rearrangement joins TRBV11-3 to TRBJ2-2, with 7 positions matching TRBD1. The ends lost 4 bases at V and 3 bases at J; junction bases unmatched: 5. Germline V gives CDR1 SGHNT, CDR2 YENEEA. The CDR3 has 15 amino acids.

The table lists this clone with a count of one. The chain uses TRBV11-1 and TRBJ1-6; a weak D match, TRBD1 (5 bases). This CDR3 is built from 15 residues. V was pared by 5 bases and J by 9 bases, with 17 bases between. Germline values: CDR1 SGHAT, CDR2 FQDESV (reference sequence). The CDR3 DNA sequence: TGTGCCAGCAGCCCCTCGGCAGGGCACGGTTCACCCCTCCACTTT. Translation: CASSPSAGHGSPLHF. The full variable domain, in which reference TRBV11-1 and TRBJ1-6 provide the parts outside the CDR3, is EAEVAQSPRYKITEKSQAVAFWCDPISGHATLYWYRQILGQGPELLVQFQDESVVDDSQLPKDRFSAERLKGVDSTLKIQPAELGDSAMYLCASSPSAGHGSPLHFGNGTRLTVT.

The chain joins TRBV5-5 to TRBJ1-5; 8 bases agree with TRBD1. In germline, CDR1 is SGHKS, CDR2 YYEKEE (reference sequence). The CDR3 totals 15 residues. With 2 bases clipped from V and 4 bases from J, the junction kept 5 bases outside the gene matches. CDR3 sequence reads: CASSFGQGSNQPQHF. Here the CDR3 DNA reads TGTGCCAGCAGCTTTGGACAGGGTTCGAATCAGCCCCAGCATTTT.

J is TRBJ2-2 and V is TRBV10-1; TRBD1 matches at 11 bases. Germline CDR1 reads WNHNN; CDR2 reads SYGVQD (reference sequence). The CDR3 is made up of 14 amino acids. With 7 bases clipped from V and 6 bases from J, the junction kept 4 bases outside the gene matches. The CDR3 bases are TGCGCCAGCACCCGGGACAGGGGGGCCGGGGAGCTGTTTTTT. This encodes CASTRDRGAGELFF.

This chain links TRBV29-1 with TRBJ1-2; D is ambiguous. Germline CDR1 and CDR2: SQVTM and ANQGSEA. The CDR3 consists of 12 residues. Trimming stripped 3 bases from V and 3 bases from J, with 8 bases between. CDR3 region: CSVEEVDYGYTF. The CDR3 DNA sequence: TGCAGCGTTGAGGAGGTGGACTATGGCTACACCTTC.

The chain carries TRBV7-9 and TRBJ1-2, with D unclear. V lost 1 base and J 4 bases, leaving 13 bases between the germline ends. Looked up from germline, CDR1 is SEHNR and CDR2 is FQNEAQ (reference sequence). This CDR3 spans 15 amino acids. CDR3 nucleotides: TGTGCCAGCAGCTTAGACCTCAGTACACCCTATGGCTACACCTTC. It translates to CASSLDLSTPYGYTF.

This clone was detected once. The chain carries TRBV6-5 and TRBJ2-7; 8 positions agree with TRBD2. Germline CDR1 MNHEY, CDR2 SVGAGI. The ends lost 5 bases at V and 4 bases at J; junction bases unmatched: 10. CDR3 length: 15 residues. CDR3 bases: TGTGCCAGCAGTCCACCCGGGGGGGGCCCATACGAGCAGTACTTC. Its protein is CASSPPGGGPYEQYF.

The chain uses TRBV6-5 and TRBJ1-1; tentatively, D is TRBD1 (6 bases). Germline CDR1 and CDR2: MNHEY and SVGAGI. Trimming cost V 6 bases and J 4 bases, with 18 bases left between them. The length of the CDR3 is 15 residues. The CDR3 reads CASRPGGGGITEAFF. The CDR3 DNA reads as TGTGCCAGCAGACCCGGGGGGGGCGGAATCACTGAAGCTTTCTTT.

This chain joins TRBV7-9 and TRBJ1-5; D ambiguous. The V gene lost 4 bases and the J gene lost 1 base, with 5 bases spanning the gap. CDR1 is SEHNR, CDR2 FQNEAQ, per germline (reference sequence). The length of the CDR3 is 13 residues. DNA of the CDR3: TGTGCCAGCAGCTCCAGGAGCAATCAGCCCCAGCATTTT. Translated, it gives CASSSRSNQPQHF.

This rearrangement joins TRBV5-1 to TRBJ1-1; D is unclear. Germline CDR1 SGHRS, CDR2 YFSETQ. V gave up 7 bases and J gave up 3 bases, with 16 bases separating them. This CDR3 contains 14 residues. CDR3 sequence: CASSRAGGDTEAFF. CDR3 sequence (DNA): TGCGCCAGCTCCCGGGCGGGCGGAGACACTGAAGCTTTCTTT.

CDR3 nucleotide sequence: TGCGCCAGCAGCCAAGATGAGGGGCTTTCTTCCTACAATGAGCAGTTCTTC. Its translation is CASSQDEGLSSYNEQFF. V and J are TRBV4-3 and TRBJ2-1; either TRBD1 or TRBD2 may supply D (5 bases each). The CDR3 has 17 amino acids. The V end was cut by 0 bases, the J end by 1 base, with 13 bases between. Germline lookup yields CDR1 LGHNA and CDR2 YSLEER.

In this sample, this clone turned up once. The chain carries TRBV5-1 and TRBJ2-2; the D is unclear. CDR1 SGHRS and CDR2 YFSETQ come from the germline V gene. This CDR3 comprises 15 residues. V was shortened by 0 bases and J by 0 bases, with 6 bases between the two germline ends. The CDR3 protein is CASSLAHSNTGELFF. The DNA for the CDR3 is TGCGCCAGCAGCTTGGCTCACTCGAACACCGGGGAGCTGTTTTTT.

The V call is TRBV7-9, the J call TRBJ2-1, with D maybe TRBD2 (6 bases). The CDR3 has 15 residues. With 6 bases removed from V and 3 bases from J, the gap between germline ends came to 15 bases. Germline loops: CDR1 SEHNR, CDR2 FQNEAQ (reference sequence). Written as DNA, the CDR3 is TGTGCCAGCAGTGGTAGCGGCAGCAACTACAATGAGCAGTTCTTC. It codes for CASSGSGSNYNEQFF.

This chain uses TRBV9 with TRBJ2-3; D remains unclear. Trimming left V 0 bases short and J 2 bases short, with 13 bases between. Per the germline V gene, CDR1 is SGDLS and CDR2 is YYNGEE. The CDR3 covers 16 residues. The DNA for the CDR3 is TGTGCCAGCAGCGTAGATAGTGGCATATACACAGATACGCAGTATTTT. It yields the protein CASSVDSGIYTDTQYF.

CDR3 DNA sequence: TGCGCCAGCAGCTTCAACGCCGGGGTGAACACTGAAGCTTTCTTT. Amino acid sequence: CASSFNAGVNTEAFF. The rearrangement links TRBV4-3 to TRBJ1-1; D gene uncertain. The germline gives CDR1 LGHNA, CDR2 YSLEER. The CDR3 covers 15 residues. Trimming took 5 bases from V and 0 from J, leaving 13 bases between them.

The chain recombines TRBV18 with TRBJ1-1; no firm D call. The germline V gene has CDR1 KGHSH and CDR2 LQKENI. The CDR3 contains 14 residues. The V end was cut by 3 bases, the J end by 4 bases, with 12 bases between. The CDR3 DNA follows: TGTGCCAGCTCACCCAACAAAGGCAGCACTGAAGCTTTCTTT. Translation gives CASSPNKGSTEAFF. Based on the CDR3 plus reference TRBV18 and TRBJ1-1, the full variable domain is NAGVMQNPRHLVRRRGQEARLRCSPMKGHSHVYWYRQLPEEGLKFMVYLQKENIIDESGMPKERFSAEFPKEGPSILRIQQVVRGDSAAYFCASSPNKGSTEAFFGQGTRLTVV.

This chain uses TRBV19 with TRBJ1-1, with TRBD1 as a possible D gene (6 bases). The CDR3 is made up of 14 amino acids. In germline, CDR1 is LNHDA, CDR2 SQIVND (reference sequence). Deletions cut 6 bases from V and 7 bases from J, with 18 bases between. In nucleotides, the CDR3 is TGTGCCAGTAGCCGAGACAGGAGAAAAAGTGAAGCTTTCTTT. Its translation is CASSRDRRKSEAFF. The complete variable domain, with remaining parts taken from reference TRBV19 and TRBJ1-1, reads DGGITQSPKYLFRKEGQNVTLSCEQNLNHDAMYWYRQDPGQGLRLIYYSQIVNDFQKGDIAEGYSVSREKKESFPLTVTSAQKNPTAFYLCASSRDRRKSEAFFGQGTRLTVV.

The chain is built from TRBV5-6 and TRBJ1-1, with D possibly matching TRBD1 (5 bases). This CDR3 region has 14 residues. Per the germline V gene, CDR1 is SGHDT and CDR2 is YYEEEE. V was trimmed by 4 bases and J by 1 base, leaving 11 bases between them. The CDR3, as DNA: TGTGCCAGCAGCACTATGGGGGGGAACACTGAAGCTTTCTTT. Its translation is CASSTMGGNTEAFF.

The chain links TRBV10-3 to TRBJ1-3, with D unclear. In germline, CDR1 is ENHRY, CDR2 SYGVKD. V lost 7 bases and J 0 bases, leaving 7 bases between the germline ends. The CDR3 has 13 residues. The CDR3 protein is CAINGRSGNTIYF. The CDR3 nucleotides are TGTGCCATCAACGGCCGCTCTGGAAACACCATATATTTT.

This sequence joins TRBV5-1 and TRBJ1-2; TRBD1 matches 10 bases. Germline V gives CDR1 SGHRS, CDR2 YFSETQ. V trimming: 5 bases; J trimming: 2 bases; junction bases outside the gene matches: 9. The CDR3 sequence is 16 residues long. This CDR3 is CASSAGTGDFNYGYTF. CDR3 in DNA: TGCGCCAGCAGTGCCGGGACAGGGGACTTCAACTATGGCTACACCTTC.